The 19 T cell receptor beta chains reported below all come from one sample, sequenced in a study of post-analysis software for immune sequencing data. Broader study findings: Relative to controls, patients had a handful of TRBV segments at higher frequency, with TRBV5-6, TRBV5-1 and TRBV20-1 among these.

Carried by the TCR beta cDNA libraries were unique molecular identifiers. TCRdb reprocessed the PCR reads with MiXCR, giving one entry per CDR3 protein. The table lists about 560,000 distinct CDR3 sequences, about 40% of them singletons. These receptors' targets are unknown. Sequenced: blood. The receptors originated from a girl between 5 and 17 years old with multiple sclerosis.

This clonotype has just one count. The junction departs from germline at one end; a sequencing error may be responsible. The chain links TRBV6-2 or TRBV6-3 to TRBJ1-1, with D unclear. The CDR3 runs 11 residues. Germline CDR1 and CDR2: MNHEY and SVGEGT. The CDR3 loop reads CASSNSREAFF. CDR3 DNA sequence: TGTGCCAGCAGTAACTCCCGTGAAGCTTTCTTT.

This clonotype came up a few times. The chain links TRBV29-1 to TRBJ2-3, with D unclear. The CDR3 runs 11 residues. Trimming removed 6 bases at V and 2 bases at J, with 6 bases between. Looked up from germline, CDR1 is SQVTM and CDR2 is ANQGSEA. CDR3 sequence: CSVEITDTQYF. In DNA form, the CDR3 reads TGCAGCGTAGAAATCACAGATACGCAGTATTTT.

The genes are TRBV28 and TRBJ2-3, with 8 positions matching TRBD1. CDR3 size: 15 residues. V lost 6 bases to trimming and J lost 4 bases; unmatched junction nucleotides: 9. Germline assignment: CDR1 MDHEN and CDR2 SYDVKM. The CDR3 is CASRDQGASADTQYF. As DNA, the CDR3 is TGTGCCAGCAGAGACCAGGGGGCGTCCGCAGATACGCAGTATTTT.

V usage is TRBV6-5 and J usage is TRBJ2-7; 10 bases are shared with TRBD1. This CDR3 contains 19 residues. J lost 1 base, V lost 0 bases, and 12 bases had no gene match. From germline, CDR1 is MNHEY and CDR2 SVGAGI. In DNA, the CDR3 is TGTGCCAGCAGTTACTCGCGGGGACAGGGGAAAGAGTTTTCCTACGAGCAGTACTTC. Its protein is CASSYSRGQGKEFSYEQYF.

This chain connects TRBV12-3 or TRBV12-4 to TRBJ2-3; D is unclear. The CDR3 extends over 11 amino acids. V lost 9 bases to trimming and J lost 4 bases, with 8 bases between them. The CDR3 nucleotides read TGTGCCAGAAGCCGGGCAGATACGCAGTATTTT. Translating it yields CARSRADTQYF.

This CDR3 reads CASSSLSGRADEQFF. The CDR3 bases are TGCGCCAGCAGCTCACTTAGCGGGAGGGCCGATGAGCAGTTCTTC. The V and J genes are TRBV5-1 and TRBJ2-1; 11 bases agree with TRBD2. Germline values: CDR1 SGHRS, CDR2 YFSETQ. J lost 8 bases, V lost 3 bases, and 7 bases had no gene match. The CDR3 totals 15 residues.

This clonotype was seen a few times. The V call is TRBV29-1, the J call TRBJ2-6, with D hard to call. The CDR3 contains 12 residues. Deletions cut 1 base from V and 6 bases from J, with 4 bases between. Germline V gene lookup returns CDR1 SQVTM and CDR2 ANQGSEA. The CDR3 nucleotides read TGCAGCGTTGAAGGCGAGGCCAACGTCCTGACTTTC. As protein: CSVEGEANVLTF.

For the CDR3, the DNA is TGTGCCAGCAGCTTACGATCGGGACAGGGCTACAATGAGCAGTTCTTC. Amino acids: CASSLRSGQGYNEQFF. The chain couples TRBV7-6 to TRBJ2-1; 9 bases match TRBD1. Germline V gene sequence: CDR1 SGHVS, CDR2 FNYEAQ. V shed 2 bases, J shed 3 bases, and the junction held 5 bases outside the gene matches. The CDR3 covers 16 residues.

The chain couples TRBV29-1 to TRBJ2-7; the match to TRBD1 covers 9 bases. The assigned J gene may be wrong: the sequence end matches TRBJ2-5 better. Germline lookup yields CDR1 SQVTM and CDR2 ANQGSEA. This CDR3 contains 15 residues. For the CDR3, the DNA is TGCAGCGTTGAAGCTATACAGGGGGCGCGGGAGACCCAGTACTTC. This gives the protein CSVEAIQGARETQYF.

This clonotype has just a few counts. The chain couples TRBV10-3 to TRBJ2-5, with D perhaps TRBD1 or TRBD2 (5 bases each). The end of the DNA fits TRBJ2-7 better, so the J call may be wrong. This CDR3 region has 12 residues. Germline lookup yields CDR1 ENHRY and CDR2 SYGVKD. Here the CDR3 reads CAISEGGNEQYF. The CDR3 DNA reads as TGTGCCATCAGTGAGGGGGGAAACGAGCAGTACTTC.

In its sample, this clonotype was seen a few times. The rearrangement uses TRBV29-1 and TRBJ2-1; D perhaps matches TRBD2 (5 bases). Germline lookup yields CDR1 SQVTM and CDR2 ANQGSEA. Trimming took 8 bases from V and 0 from J, leaving 20 bases between them. The CDR3 length is 16 residues. The CDR3 loop reads CSSVDIAHSSYNEQFF. The DNA for the CDR3 is TGCAGCTCTGTGGATATAGCGCACAGCTCCTACAATGAGCAGTTCTTC.

The J gene is TRBJ1-2, the V gene TRBV20-1; 7 bases line up with TRBD1. Germline V gives CDR1 DFQATT, CDR2 SNEGSKA (reference sequence). J was trimmed by 4 bases and V by 0 bases; bases with no gene match: 8. The CDR3 is 15 amino acids. CDR3 coding DNA: TGCAGTGCTAGAGATGGGATGACAGGGAGCTATGGCTACACCTTC. It specifies CSARDGMTGSYGYTF.

The DNA for the CDR3 is TGCAGCGTTGACGGCAGGCCTTCCTACGAGCAGTACTTC. Its translation is CSVDGRPSYEQYF. The J gene is TRBJ2-7, the V gene TRBV29-1; D is unclear. Germline values: CDR1 SQVTM, CDR2 ANQGSEA. This CDR3 has 13 amino acids. The V and J ends lost 3 bases and 1 base respectively, with 10 bases between them.

V is TRBV29-1 and J is TRBJ2-7; no firm D call. TRBJ2-5 explains the end of the DNA better; the J call may be wrong. Germline V gene sequence: CDR1 SQVTM, CDR2 ANQGSEA. The CDR3 consists of 11 residues. The CDR3 nucleotides are TGCAGCGTTGAAGAGGTCGAGACCCAGTACTTC. Protein: CSVEEVETQYF.

The J gene is TRBJ2-1, the V gene TRBV10-3; 8 nucleotides line up with TRBD2. This CDR3 contains 15 residues. The V segment lost 6 bases and the J segment 7 bases; nucleotides outside the gene matches: 11. Germline V gene lookup returns CDR1 ENHRY and CDR2 SYGVKD. CDR3 residues: CAISVRTSLNNEQFF. The DNA of the CDR3 is TGTGCCATCAGCGTGAGGACTAGCCTTAATAATGAGCAGTTCTTC.

This clonotype was counted a few times. This chain uses TRBV29-1 with TRBJ1-5; D is undetermined. Trimming took off 0 bases at V and 0 bases at J, with 6 bases between the two ends. This CDR3 region has 14 residues. Germline assignment: CDR1 SQVTM and CDR2 ANQGSEA. The CDR3 DNA reads as TGCAGCGTTGAAGATAGGGATAGCAATCAGCCCCAGCATTTT. Translation gives CSVEDRDSNQPQHF.

CDR3 residues: CASSPGRNSPLHF. The CDR3 nucleotides read TGCGCCAGCAGCCCCGGACGGAATTCACCCCTCCACTTT. The chain uses TRBV5-1 and TRBJ1-6; no reliable D call. CDR3 size: 13 residues. Germline-derived CDR1 and CDR2 are SGHRS and YFSETQ. V gave up 4 bases and J gave up 7 bases, with 9 bases separating them.

This clonotype was seen only a few times. The rearrangement joins TRBV11-2 to TRBJ2-1, with D unclear. CDR1 SGHAT and CDR2 FQNNGV come from the germline V gene. Trimming cost V 1 base and J 3 bases, with 16 bases left between them. CDR3 length: 17 amino acids. As DNA, the CDR3 is TGTGCCAGCAGCTTAGGCCAAGGCCAGGCTCTCTACAATGAGCAGTTCTTC. It codes for CASSLGQGQALYNEQFF.

The rearrangement uses TRBV30 and TRBJ2-7, with TRBD2 matching over 12 bases. The junction had 1 base not matched to a gene; V was cut back by 3 bases and J by 4 bases. The CDR3 runs 13 residues. The germline gives CDR1 GTSNPN, CDR2 SVGIG (reference sequence). In nucleotides, the CDR3 is TGTGCCTGGAGACTAGCGGGAGGATACGAGCAGTACTTC. Amino acid sequence: CAWRLAGGYEQYF.